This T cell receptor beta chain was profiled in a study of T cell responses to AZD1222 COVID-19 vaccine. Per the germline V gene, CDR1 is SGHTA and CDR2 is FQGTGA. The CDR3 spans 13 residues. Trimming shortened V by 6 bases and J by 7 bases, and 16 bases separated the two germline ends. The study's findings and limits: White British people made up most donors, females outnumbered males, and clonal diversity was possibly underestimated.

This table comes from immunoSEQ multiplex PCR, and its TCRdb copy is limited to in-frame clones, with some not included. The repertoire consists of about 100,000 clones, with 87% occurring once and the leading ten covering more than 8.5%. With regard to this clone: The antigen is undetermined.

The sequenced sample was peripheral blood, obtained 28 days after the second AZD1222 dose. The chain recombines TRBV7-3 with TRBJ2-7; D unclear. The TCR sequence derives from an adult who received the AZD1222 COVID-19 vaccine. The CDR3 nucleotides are TGTGCCAGCAGTTTCGGTTGGGCCGGTGAGCAGTACTTC. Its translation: CASSFGWAGEQYF.